This T cell receptor beta chain originates from a study of response to subunit inactivated influenza vaccine. Per germline, CDR1 ENHRY and CDR2 SYGVKD. CDR3 length: 16 residues. V lost 2 bases and J 0 bases, leaving 11 bases between the germline ends. The sample holds many counts of this clonotype. MiXCR was run by TCRdb on the RT-PCR reads, yielding one entry per CDR3 protein. The data hold roughly 540,000 distinct CDR3 sequences, with roughly 25% observed a single time. The sample was also reused in another study, on T cells expressing NK-cell markers. As reported in that work: In generating TCR beta cDNA, 5'RACE template switching with UMIs was used.

The chain employs TRBV10-3 and TRBJ2-1; D is undetermined. The source is a man between 45 and 60 years old who received an inactivated influenza vaccine. Sample: CD4+ T cells sorted from PBMCs, taken 11 to 12 days after vaccination. CDR3 nucleotides: TGTGCCATCAGTGAGCCTAGTGGCTTCTCCTACAATGAGCAGTTCTTC. This gives the protein CAISEPSGFSYNEQFF.